Listed below are T cell receptor beta chains from one sample, sequenced in a study of blood T cell repertoires in COVID-19. Method: immunoSEQ multiplex PCR; TCRdb's copy keeps in-frame clones and lacks some. The sample includes 80,000 or so clones, about nine tenths of them seen just once. The specimen sequenced was peripheral blood. Every receptor here comes from a man aged 45-65 years with acute or convalescent COVID-19. Both conserved end residues are part of each CDR3. Each record gives: J gene, V gene, CDR3 protein.

TRBJ2-1 | TRBV18 | CASSPYRGEQFF
TRBJ2-3 | TRBV10-3 | CAISAGTARGDTQYF
TRBJ1-5 | TRBV12-5 | CASGFGTADQPQHF
TRBJ1-2 | TRBV27 | CASRGQGVDGYTF
TRBJ2-3 | TRBV6-6 | CASSRVSGGVTDTQYF
TRBJ1-2 | TRBV5-6 | CASSLGSMGLGYGYTF
TRBJ2-5 | TRBV9 | CASGALGTAKETQYF
TRBJ2-4 | TRBV13 | CASSPGLAGLGAKNIQYF
TRBJ1-5 | TRBV28 | CASTLGQINQPQHF
TRBJ2-1 | TRBV6-5 | CASLRGGSYNEQFF
TRBJ2-3 | TRBV11-2 | CASSLVGTGWEANTDTQYF
TRBJ1-1 | TRBV7-3 | CASSLDGRGSNTEAFF
TRBJ1-3 | TRBV7-9 | CASSLIRDGGDTIYF
TRBJ1-1 | TRBV19 | CASMTGGITEAFF
TRBJ2-3 | TRBV19 | CASSTWTGDTDTQYF
TRBJ1-2 | TRBV11-3 | CASSPGGEEYGYTF
TRBJ1-1 | TRBV3-1/TRBV3-2 | CASSPSIEDTEAFF
TRBJ1-5 | TRBV19 | CASGGNQPQHF
TRBJ1-5 | TRBV4-1 | CASSHLEGGAGQPQHF
TRBJ1-2 | TRBV7-3 | CASSLNPGLYGYTF
TRBJ1-1 | TRBV10-3 | CAISLWANTEAFF
TRBJ1-2 | TRBV6-1 | CASSEVSMGQGIYGYTF
TRBJ2-2 | TRBV2 | CATWGTGGRTGELFF
TRBJ1-6 | TRBV9 | CASSGAHTDNSPLHF
TRBJ1-6 | TRBV28 | CASSPGQGIFSPLHF
TRBJ1-5 | TRBV18 | CASSPLGTADQPQHF
TRBJ2-5 | TRBV9 | CASSVGTSGVRYQETQYF
TRBJ2-5 | TRBV15 | CATSGGTSSQGTQYF
TRBJ2-2 | TRBV12-3/TRBV12-4 | CASSLGSGELFF
TRBJ1-1 | TRBV7-8 | CASFPGGTFNAEAFF
TRBJ2-1 | TRBV2 | CASSENAGLYNEQFF
TRBJ1-1 | TRBV9 | CASSVVQGGMSEAFF
TRBJ1-2 | TRBV3-1/TRBV3-2 | CASSQQTRQGFGYTF
TRBJ2-1 | TRBV7-9 | CASSLLAQGNEQFF
TRBJ2-3 | TRBV7-9 | CAGKRGGTDTQYF
TRBJ2-1 | TRBV29-1 | CSVGGGGSYNEQFF
TRBJ2-2 | TRBV30 | CAWSSGTSGPGELFF
TRBJ2-2 | TRBV20-1 | CSASPLAENTGELFF
TRBJ2-2 | TRBV9 | CASSGYRDNTGELFF
TRBJ2-2 | TRBV29-1 | CSVRDRAGELFF
TRBJ2-7 | TRBV5-1 | CASSLRDTYEQYF
TRBJ1-6 | TRBV5-6 | CASSAHTGGGFVSPLHF
TRBJ1-2 | TRBV4-1 | CASSQDPGAPNYGYTF
TRBJ2-2 | TRBV7-9 | CASSLGVSAKSTGELFF